Listed below are T cell receptor beta chains from one sample, sequenced in a study of CD8+CD57+ T cells in acquired aplastic anemia. TCRdb itself ran the reads through MiXCR, one entry per CDR3 protein. The data show around 150,000 distinct CDR3 sequences, with 40% to 55% seen just once and approximately 2.9% held by the top ten. Specimen: sorted CD4+, CD8+, or CD8+CD57+ T cells (not recorded which) from PBMCs. The receptor set was obtained from a human donor with aplastic anemia. CDR3s include the opening cysteine and the closing phenylalanine or tryptophan. The D gene is left open where the match is weak. The listing skips clone size in some rows; elsewhere it reads once, few, many or a size class.

D,V,J,size,CDR3,DNA
TRBD1,TRBV20-1,TRBJ2-3,.,CSAGTVTSSQYF,TGCAGTGCGGGGACAGTCACCTCTTCGCAGTATTTT
.,TRBV2,TRBJ2-7,many,CASSEGAGRLTYEQYF,TGTGCCAGCAGTGAGGGCGCGGGACGCCTAACCTACGAGCAGTACTTC
.,TRBV29-1,TRBJ1-3,.,CSVDRGGGSGNTIYF,TGCAGCGTTGATCGGGGGGGCGGCTCCGGAAACACCATATATTTT
.,TRBV12-3/TRBV12-4,TRBJ1-5,.,CASSLGAGGNQPQHF,TGTGCCAGCAGCCTGGGGGCGGGTGGCAATCAGCCCCAGCATTTT
.,TRBV15,TRBJ2-7,.,CATSSTENGEQYF,TGTGCCACCAGCTCGACGGAGAACGGCGAGCAGTACTTC
.,TRBV10-3,TRBJ1-3,.,CAISERPSGNTIYF,TGTGCCATCAGTGAACGGCCCTCTGGAAACACCATATATTTT
TRBD2,TRBV29-1,TRBJ2-2,.,CSVDIAGAAGELFF,TGCAGCGTTGATATAGCGGGGGCCGCCGGGGAGCTGTTTTTT
.,TRBV6-1,TRBJ2-6,many,CASSSGPISGANVLTF,TGTGCCAGCAGCTCCGGACCGATCTCTGGGGCCAACGTCCTGACTTTC
TRBD1,TRBV9,TRBJ1-1,many,CASSPGQGRHTEAFF,TGTGCCAGCAGCCCAGGACAGGGCCGTCACACTGAAGCTTTCTTT
TRBD2,TRBV5-6,TRBJ2-2,.,CASSLLQSGRATGELFF,TGTGCCAGCAGCCTCCTCCAGAGCGGGAGGGCCACCGGGGAGCTGTTTTTT
TRBD1,TRBV20-1,TRBJ2-3,many,CSAAPGQVLTDTQYF,TGCAGTGCGGCACCGGGACAGGTTCTCACAGATACGCAGTATTTT
TRBD1,TRBV29-1,TRBJ2-5,.,CSVGDRRETQYF,TGCAGCGTTGGGGACAGGAGGGAGACCCAGTACTTC
TRBD1,TRBV10-2,TRBJ2-5,.,CASRMTGQETQYF,TGCGCCAGCAGAATGACAGGGCAAGAGACCCAGTACTTC
.,TRBV18,TRBJ2-2,.,CASSPSGAGTGELLF,TGTGCCAGCTCACCATCCGGGGCTGGTACCGGGGAGCTGCTTTTT